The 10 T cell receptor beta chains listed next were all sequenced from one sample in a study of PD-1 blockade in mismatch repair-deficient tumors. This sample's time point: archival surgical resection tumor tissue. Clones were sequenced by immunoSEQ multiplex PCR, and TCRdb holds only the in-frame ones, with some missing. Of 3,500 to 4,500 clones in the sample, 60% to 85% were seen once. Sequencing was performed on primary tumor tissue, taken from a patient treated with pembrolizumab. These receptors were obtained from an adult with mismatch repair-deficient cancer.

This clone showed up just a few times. CDR3 sequence (DNA): TGTGCCAGCAGCCAAGGGGCTAGCGGGAGGAATGAGCAGTTCTTC. Its translation is CASSQGASGRNEQFF. The chain links TRBV27 to TRBJ2-1, with 11 bases fitting TRBD2. J lost 7 bases, V lost 6 bases, and 8 bases had no gene match. CDR1 and CDR2 from the germline V gene are MNHEY and SMNVEV (reference sequence). The CDR3 has 15 amino acids.

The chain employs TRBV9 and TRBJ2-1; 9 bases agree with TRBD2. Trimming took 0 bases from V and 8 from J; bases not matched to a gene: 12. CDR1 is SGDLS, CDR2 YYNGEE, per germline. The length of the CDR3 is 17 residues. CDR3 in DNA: TGTGCCAGCAGCGTAGCTAGGGCGGGAGGGCCAAGGGATGAGCAGTTCTTC. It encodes CASSVARAGGPRDEQFF.

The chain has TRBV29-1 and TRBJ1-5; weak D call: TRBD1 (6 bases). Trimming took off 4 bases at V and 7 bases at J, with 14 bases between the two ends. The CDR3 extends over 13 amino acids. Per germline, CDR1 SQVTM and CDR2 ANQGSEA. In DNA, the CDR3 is TGCAGCGTTGCGTGGGGGCGCATGCAGCCCCAGCATTTT. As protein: CSVAWGRMQPQHF.

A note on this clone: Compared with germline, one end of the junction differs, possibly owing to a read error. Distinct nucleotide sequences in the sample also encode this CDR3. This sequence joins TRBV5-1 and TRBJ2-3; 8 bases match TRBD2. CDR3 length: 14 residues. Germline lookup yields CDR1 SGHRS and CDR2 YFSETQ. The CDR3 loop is CASSSSGSTDTQYF. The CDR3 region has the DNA TGCGCTAGCAGTTCTAGCGGGAGCACAGATACGCAGTATTTT.

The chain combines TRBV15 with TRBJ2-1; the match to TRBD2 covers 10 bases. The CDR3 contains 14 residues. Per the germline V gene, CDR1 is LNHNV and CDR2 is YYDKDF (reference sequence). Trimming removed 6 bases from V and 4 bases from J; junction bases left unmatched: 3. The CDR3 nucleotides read TGTGCCACCAGTCCGGGACTAGCGTACAATGAGCAGTTCTTC. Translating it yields CATSPGLAYNEQFF.

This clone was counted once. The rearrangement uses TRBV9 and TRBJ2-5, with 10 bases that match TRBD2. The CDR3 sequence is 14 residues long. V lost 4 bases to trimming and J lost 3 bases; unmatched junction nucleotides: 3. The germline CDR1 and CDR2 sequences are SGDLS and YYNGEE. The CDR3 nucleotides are TGTGCCAGCAGCACCCTAGCGGGGGAAGAGACCCAGTACTTC. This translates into CASSTLAGEETQYF.

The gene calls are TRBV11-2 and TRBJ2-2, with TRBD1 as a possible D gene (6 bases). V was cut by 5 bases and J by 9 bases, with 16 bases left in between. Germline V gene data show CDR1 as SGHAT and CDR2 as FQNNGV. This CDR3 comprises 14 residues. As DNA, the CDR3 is TGTGCCAGCAGCCCTGCCCCACAGGGCCGGGAGCTGTTTTTT. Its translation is CASSPAPQGRELFF.

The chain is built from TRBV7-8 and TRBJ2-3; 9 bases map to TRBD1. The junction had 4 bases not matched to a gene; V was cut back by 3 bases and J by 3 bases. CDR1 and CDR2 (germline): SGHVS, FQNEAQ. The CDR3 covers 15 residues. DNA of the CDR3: TGTGCCAGCAGCTTCTACGGACAGGGGACAGATACGCAGTATTTT. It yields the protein CASSFYGQGTDTQYF.

The CDR3 DNA reads TGTGCCAGCAGCTTCGGCGGCGAAAAACTGTTTTTT. Translation: CASSFGGEKLFF. The V and J genes are TRBV11-2 and TRBJ1-4; D call uncertain. V was trimmed by 3 bases and J by 8 bases, leaving 7 bases between them. The CDR3 sequence is 12 residues long. CDR1 is SGHAT and CDR2 is FQNNGV in the germline V gene.

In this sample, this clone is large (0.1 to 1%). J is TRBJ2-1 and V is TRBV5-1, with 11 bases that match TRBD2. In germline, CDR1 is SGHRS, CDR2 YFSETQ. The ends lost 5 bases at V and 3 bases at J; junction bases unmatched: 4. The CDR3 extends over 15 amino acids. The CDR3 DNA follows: TGCGCCAGCAGACTAGCGGGAGAGTTCTACAATGAGCAGTTCTTC. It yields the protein CASRLAGEFYNEQFF.